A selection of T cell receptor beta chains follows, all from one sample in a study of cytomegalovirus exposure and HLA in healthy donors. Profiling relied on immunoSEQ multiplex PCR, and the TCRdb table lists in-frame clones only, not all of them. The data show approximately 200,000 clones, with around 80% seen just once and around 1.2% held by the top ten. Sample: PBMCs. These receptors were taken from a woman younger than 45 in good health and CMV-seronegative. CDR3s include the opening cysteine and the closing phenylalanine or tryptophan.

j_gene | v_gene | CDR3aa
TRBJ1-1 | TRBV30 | CAWSVGGGTEAFF
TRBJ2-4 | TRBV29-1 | CSVVFQTIAKNIQYF
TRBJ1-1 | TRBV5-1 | CASSPDRGDTEAFF
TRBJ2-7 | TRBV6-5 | CASSYSRTVGEQYF
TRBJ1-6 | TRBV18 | CASSLQDNNSPLHF
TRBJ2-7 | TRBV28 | CASSLNSFYEQYF
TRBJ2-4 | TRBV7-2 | CASSLMVGTPKNIQYF
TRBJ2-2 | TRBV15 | CATSRGQGPNTGELFF
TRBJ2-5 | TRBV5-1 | CASSLSTSGIQETQYF
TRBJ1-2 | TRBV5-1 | CASSFDINYGYTF
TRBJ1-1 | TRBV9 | CASNRGGLNTEAFF
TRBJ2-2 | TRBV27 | CASSPKSPGGSTGELFF
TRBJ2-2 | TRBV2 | CASSYSGLDTGELFF
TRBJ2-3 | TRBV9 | CASSAAGGSTDTQYF
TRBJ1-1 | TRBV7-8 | CASSLSGRTNTEAFF
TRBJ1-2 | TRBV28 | CASSFLQERSYGYTF
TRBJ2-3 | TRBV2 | CASSEMGGGDTQYF
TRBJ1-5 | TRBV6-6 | CASSTVQEGINQPQHF
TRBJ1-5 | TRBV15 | CATSGDRRNQPQHF
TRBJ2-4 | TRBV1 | CTSRGQGGNIQYF
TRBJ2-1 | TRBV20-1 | CSANRVHEQFF
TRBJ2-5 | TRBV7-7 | CASSLGEKGAQYF
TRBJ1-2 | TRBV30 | CAWSVQGGGYTF
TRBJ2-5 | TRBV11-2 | CASSVNRGAETQYF
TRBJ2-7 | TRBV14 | CASSHRPESGTGDEQYF
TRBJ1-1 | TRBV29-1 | CSVQPPHRGVYTEAFF
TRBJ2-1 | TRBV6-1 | CASAQRLSSYNEQFF
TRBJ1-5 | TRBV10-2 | CASTSQGSGNQPQHF
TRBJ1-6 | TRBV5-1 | CASSPGTGGWNSPLHF
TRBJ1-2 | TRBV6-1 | CASTEGTGGGYGYTF
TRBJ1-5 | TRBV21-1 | CASSKVEIRGNQPQHF
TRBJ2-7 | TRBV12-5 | CASGLVFHGAVTSGSAYEQYF
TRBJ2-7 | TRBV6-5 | CASSADTYEQYF
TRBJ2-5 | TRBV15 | CASQRGALGETQYF
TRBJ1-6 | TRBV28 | CASRWGQGDSPLHF
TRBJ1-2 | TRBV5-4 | CASSSGQLINYGYTF
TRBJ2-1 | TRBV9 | CASSPRTGHPAGEQFF
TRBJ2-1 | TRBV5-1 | CASSLILANEQFF
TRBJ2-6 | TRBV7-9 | CASSLKGQAFSGANVLTF
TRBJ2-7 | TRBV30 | CAWSGLAYEQYF
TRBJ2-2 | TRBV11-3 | CASSPTGLDTGELFF
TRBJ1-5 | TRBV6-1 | CASSAGQGGYSNQPQHF
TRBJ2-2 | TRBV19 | CASSAGTPANTGELFF
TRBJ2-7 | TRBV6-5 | CASSYLTGVDEQYF
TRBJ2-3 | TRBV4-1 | CASSQGRLAGAADTQYF
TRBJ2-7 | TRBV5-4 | CASSPSRDIYEQYF
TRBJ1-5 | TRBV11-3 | CASSPPAPGQPQHF
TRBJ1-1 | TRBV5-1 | CASSTTGYLTEAFF
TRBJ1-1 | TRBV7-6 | CASSLEQNTEAFF
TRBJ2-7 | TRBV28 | CASRSLRGGSHEQYF